The subject of this entry is one TCR beta chain. Its antigen remains unidentified. The CDR3 runs to 12 residues. Trimming shortened V by 5 bases and J by 1 base, and 5 bases separated the two germline ends. Looked up from germline, CDR1 is LNHDA and CDR2 is SQIVND (reference sequence). Only in-frame clones appear in the TCRdb table, and some are missing; sequencing was by immunoSEQ multiplex PCR. Of around 220,000 clones in the sample, 88% were seen once. These data come from a study of cytomegalovirus exposure and HLA in healthy donors. Background on the study: The roughly 110 validation repertoires matched the approximately 670 first-cohort repertoires in platform, a later analysis reported. The study's findings and limits: The study listed roughly 150 cytomegalovirus-associated TCR beta chains. Through in vitro validation, a few CMV-associated chains were shown to be specific for CMV antigens.

The donors were part of the roughly 120-subject validation cohort, which stood apart from the approximately 700-subject first cohort. The sequenced sample consisted of PBMCs. The sequence came from a woman in her late teens or twenties in good health and CMV-seronegative. This chain links TRBV19 with TRBJ1-1; unclear D gene. The chain's CDR3 is CASSEGNTEAFF. CDR3 coding DNA: TGTGCCAGTAGTGAGGGGAACACTGAAGCTTTCTTT.